This passage covers 9 T cell receptor beta chains from one sample sequenced in a study of Graves' ophthalmopathy and Graves' hyperthyroidism. The study amplified TCR beta CDR3 regions using RNA transcripts. First-round RT-PCR used HTBI primers; second-round multiplex PCR followed. MiXCR, applied by TCRdb to the multiplex PCR reads, yields one record per CDR3 protein. The table records about 400,000 distinct CDR3 sequences, 18% of them present only once. The specimen sequenced was peripheral blood. The receptors originated from a young woman with Graves' ophthalmopathy.

This clonotype has at least ten counts. V gene TRBV10-3 combines with J gene TRBJ1-5; a weak D match, TRBD1 (5 bases). V was cut by 4 bases and J by 0 bases, with 10 bases left in between. Germline V gene lookup returns CDR1 ENHRY and CDR2 SYGVKD. The CDR3 spans 15 residues. CDR3 nucleotide sequence: TGTGCCATCAGTGCGAACAGGTATAGCAATCAGCCCCAGCATTTT. It specifies CAISANRYSNQPQHF.

This clonotype was picked up many times. The CDR3 reads CASSLAGRAYETQYF. CDR3 bases: TGTGCCAGCAGCTTGGCCGGGAGGGCCTACGAGACCCAGTACTTC. The V call is TRBV5-5, the J call TRBJ2-5; 8 bases are shared with TRBD2. Germline values: CDR1 SGHKS, CDR2 YYEKEE (reference sequence). The V and J ends lost 0 bases and 5 bases, in that order; junction bases with no gene match: 6. This CDR3 spans 15 amino acids.

This rearrangement joins TRBV27 to TRBJ2-7; 8 bases are shared with TRBD2. Trimming at V came to 4 bases and at J to 4 bases, leaving 9 bases not matched to a gene. Germline V lookup: CDR1 MNHEY, CDR2 SMNVEV (reference sequence). This CDR3 is 15 amino acids long. The CDR3 region has the DNA TGTGCCAGCAGTTCGTTTCTGTTAGCGGGATACGAGCAGTACTTC. This codes for CASSSFLLAGYEQYF.

The sample holds many counts of this clonotype. The rearrangement joins TRBV7-8 to TRBJ1-1; D call uncertain. Germline CDR1 SGHVS, CDR2 FQNEAQ. V gave up 5 bases and J gave up 3 bases, with 13 bases separating them. This CDR3 is 14 amino acids long. CDR3 sequence: CASSQGIGDTEAFF. The CDR3 nucleotides are TGTGCCAGCAGCCAAGGGATTGGAGACACTGAAGCTTTCTTT.

The genes are TRBV20-1 and TRBJ2-7; 11 bases are shared with TRBD2. Germline V gene sequence: CDR1 DFQATT, CDR2 SNEGSKA (reference sequence). V trimming: 0 bases; J trimming: 5 bases; junction bases outside the gene matches: 6. The CDR3 extends over 15 amino acids. The DNA of the CDR3 is TGCAGTGCTAGAGATCCAACTAGCGGGAGCAACGAGCAGTACTTC. It codes for CSARDPTSGSNEQYF.

This clonotype was counted between two and nine times. The V gene is TRBV27, the J gene TRBJ1-2; 8 bases are a match to TRBD1. With V trimmed by 6 bases and J by 1 base, 10 bases remained unmatched. The CDR3 covers 16 residues. The germline gives CDR1 MNHEY, CDR2 SMNVEV (reference sequence). CDR3 DNA: TGTGCCAGCAGCCCCGGACAGGGAAGGGGTAACTATGGCTACACCTTC. Protein sequence: CASSPGQGRGNYGYTF.

This clonotype was seen many times. The chain couples TRBV11-2 to TRBJ2-4; D is ambiguous. Trimming took off 6 bases at V and 5 bases at J, with 14 bases between the two ends. The germline V gene has CDR1 SGHAT and CDR2 FQNNGV. The CDR3 is made up of 14 amino acids. This CDR3 is CASSLLGQENIQYF. The DNA for the CDR3 is TGTGCCAGCAGTCTTTTAGGGCAGGAAAACATTCAGTACTTC.

This clonotype has a count of ten or more. CDR3 DNA sequence: TGTGCCAGCAGCTCCAAGTCCCCTGGCTACACCTTC. The encoded protein is CASSSKSPGYTF. The chain recombines TRBV7-2 with TRBJ1-2; D gene ambiguous. The CDR3 is 12 amino acids. The germline gives CDR1 SGHTA, CDR2 FQGNSA. Trimming pared 4 bases from V and 7 bases from J, leaving 10 bases between.

The chain links TRBV2 to TRBJ1-1; D ambiguous. The CDR3 has 13 amino acids. V was trimmed by 7 bases and J by 1 base, leaving 10 bases between them. Looked up from germline, CDR1 is SNHLY and CDR2 is FYNNEI. The CDR3 nucleotides read TGTGCCAGCACGCGGGAACAGAACACTGAAGCTTTCTTT. Translation gives CASTREQNTEAFF. The entire variable domain, with the rest obtained from reference TRBV2 and TRBJ1-1, is as follows: EPEVTQTPSHQVTQMGQEVILRCVPISNHLYFYWYRQILGQKVEFLVSFYNNEISEKSEIFDDQFSVERPDGSNFTLKIRSTKLEDSAMYFCASTREQNTEAFFGQGTRLTVV.